Presented here are 2 T cell receptor beta chains from one specimen sequenced in a study of B cell selection in AIRE deficiency. Conventional CD4 T cells were sorted as CD4+CD127+ cells. TCRdb's table, derived via immunoSEQ multiplex PCR, lists solely in-frame clones and lacks some. Of roughly 25,000 clones listed, around 97% are singletons. The specimen sequenced was CD4+CD127+ conventional T cells sorted from PBMCs. Every receptor here comes from a human donor in good health.

The V gene is TRBV5-1, the J gene TRBJ1-5; D not resolved. Germline loops: CDR1 SGHRS, CDR2 YFSETQ. The V end lost 7 bases, the J end lost 6 bases, and 8 bases lay between the germline ends. CDR3 length equals 11 residues. The CDR3 loop reads CASQAGQPQHF. The CDR3 DNA sequence: TGCGCCAGCCAGGCCGGTCAGCCCCAGCATTTT.

The chain couples TRBV18 to TRBJ2-7, with 9 positions matching TRBD1. Unmatched junction bases numbered 12, after V lost 2 bases and J lost 4 bases. The CDR3 is 17 residues long. Per germline, CDR1 KGHSH and CDR2 LQKENI. Here the CDR3 reads CASSPVGQGVPIYEQYF. As DNA, the CDR3 is TGTGCCAGCTCACCAGTGGGACAGGGAGTTCCAATTTACGAGCAGTACTTC.